A selection of T cell receptor beta chains follows, all from one sample in a study of neoadjuvant anti-PD-1 for oral cavity cancer. Assay: immunoSEQ multiplex PCR; the TCRdb copy retains only in-frame clones and omits some. This sample yields thousands of clones, of which under 85% are seen a single time; 4% to 5% belongs to the top ten. The material was PBMCs, obtained after nivolumab (anti-PD-1) treatment. All receptors derive from a person aged 35 to 85 with oral cavity squamous cell carcinoma. Each CDR3 is given with its conserved first and last residue. Each record gives: clone size, D gene, J gene, V gene, CDR3 protein, CDR3 DNA. A D gene is named only where the DNA matches it firmly. Not every row has a clone size; where given, it reads once, few, many or a size class.

- TRBD2 TRBJ2-3 TRBV11-3 CASSPGGGSTDTQYF TGTGCCAGCAGCCCCGGGGGGGGGTCCACAGATACGCAGTATTTT
few - TRBJ1-2 TRBV7-9 CASSLESGNGYTF TGTGCCAGCAGCTTAGAATCGGGGAACGGCTACACCTTC
- - TRBJ1-4 TRBV5-4 CASSLGGNEKLFF TGTGCCAGCAGCTTGGGGGGAAATGAAAAACTGTTTTTT
- - TRBJ2-2 TRBV7-9 CASSSGASVTGELFF TGTGCCAGCAGCTCGGGAGCTAGCGTGACCGGGGAGCTGTTTTTT
- TRBD2 TRBJ2-2 TRBV7-6 CASGLLAGNTGELFF TGTGCCAGTGGTTTGTTAGCGGGGAACACCGGGGAGCTGTTTTTT
once - TRBJ2-4 TRBV25-1 CASSDGGGQNIQYF TGTGCCAGCAGTGATGGGGGGGGGCAAAACATTCAGTACTTC
- - TRBJ2-7 TRBV7-6 CASSLAGRVEQYF TGTGCCAGCAGCTTAGCGGGTAGGGTCGAGCAGTACTTC
- TRBD1 TRBJ2-3 TRBV7-9 CASSRDRGASQYF TGTGCCAGCAGCCGGGACAGGGGTGCCTCGCAGTATTTT
- - TRBJ1-1 TRBV19 CASSSGDTEAFF TGTGCCAGTTCCTCAGGGGACACTGAAGCTTTCTTT
- TRBD1 TRBJ1-1 TRBV19 CAISRGQQAFF TGTGCCATCTCGAGGGGGCAGCAGGCTTTCTTT
- - TRBJ2-1 TRBV19 CASSIMGNEQFF TGTGCCAGTAGTATAATGGGGAATGAGCAGTTCTTC
once TRBD1 TRBJ2-2 TRBV5-1 CASSLDGQGYAELFF TGCGCCAGCAGCTTGGACGGACAGGGGTACGCGGAGCTGTTTTTT
- - TRBJ2-7 TRBV27 CALWEQYF TGTGCCCTATGGGAGCAGTACTTC
- - TRBJ2-3 TRBV18 CASSPPESQGDTQYF TGTGCCAGCTCACCACCGGAATCTCAAGGGGATACGCAGTATTTT
- TRBD2 TRBJ2-1 TRBV5-4 CASSLGTSGRAGEQFF TGTGCCAGCAGCTTGGGGACTAGCGGGAGGGCGGGTGAGCAGTTCTTC
- TRBD1 TRBJ1-2 TRBV25-1 CASSERGRGQGVYGYTF TGTGCCAGCAGTGAAAGGGGTAGAGGACAGGGGGTTTATGGCTACACCTTC
- TRBD1 TRBJ2-7 TRBV10-2 CASGDRTLYEQYF TGCGCCAGCGGGGACAGGACTCTCTACGAGCAGTACTTC
few - TRBJ2-2 TRBV11-1 CASSLSTGSLGELFF TGTGCCAGCAGCTTATCAACAGGGAGCCTCGGGGAGCTGTTTTTT
- - TRBJ2-4 TRBV5-5 CASSGAFIAKNIQYF TGTGCCAGCAGCGGGGCATTTATAGCCAAAAACATTCAGTACTTC
once - TRBJ1-3 TRBV20-1 CSAPAGGTIYF TGCAGTGCCCCTGCGGGGGGCACCATATATTTT
- - TRBJ2-1 TRBV5-4 CASSLGRRGAEQFF TGTGCCAGCAGCTTGGGACGGCGGGGAGCTGAGCAGTTCTTC
- - TRBJ2-2 TRBV2 CASRITASNTGELFF TGTGCCAGCAGAATAACAGCCTCGAACACCGGGGAGCTGTTTTTT
- - TRBJ1-5 TRBV27 CASSFAGEYRQPQHF TGTGCCAGCAGTTTTGCCGGGGAGTATCGCCAGCCCCAGCATTTT
- - TRBJ1-4 TRBV5-6 CASSLRAGVVEKLFF TGTGCCAGCAGCCTCCGTGCAGGGGTGGTTGAAAAACTGTTTTTT
- TRBD1 TRBJ1-6 TRBV6-1 CASSEARGRWNSPLHF TGTGCCAGCAGTGAAGCGAGGGGGCGGTGGAATTCACCCCTCCACTTT
few - TRBJ1-3 TRBV4-1 CASSPLGLSGNTIYF TGCGCCAGCAGTCCCCTTGGACTCTCTGGAAACACCATATATTTT
few - TRBJ1-2 TRBV2 CASIPKPGVGYTF TGTGCCAGCATCCCAAAGCCGGGAGTGGGCTACACCTTC
- - TRBJ1-1 TRBV27 CASSLMVTGNTEAFF TGTGCCAGCAGTTTAATGGTGACAGGGAACACTGAAGCTTTCTTT
- - TRBJ1-2 TRBV14 CASSQAGVSGYTF TGTGCCAGCAGCCAAGCTGGGGTTAGTGGCTACACCTTC
- - TRBJ1-4 TRBV18 CASSPLPRTTNEKLFF TGTGCCAGCTCACCTCTCCCCCGGACCACTAATGAAAAACTGTTTTTT
- - TRBJ2-1 TRBV9 CASSVGQSFYNEQFF TGTGCCAGCAGCGTCGGACAGTCGTTCTACAATGAGCAGTTCTTC
- TRBD2 TRBJ2-7 TRBV7-2 CASSFSTAGAYEQYF TGTGCCAGCAGCTTCTCGACAGCGGGAGCCTACGAGCAGTACTTC
once - TRBJ1-1 TRBV15 CATSRDWGGEAFF TGTGCCACCAGCAGAGATTGGGGCGGTGAAGCTTTCTTT
few - TRBJ1-6 TRBV7-2 CASSLLGGAGGEPLHF TGTGCCAGCAGCTTATTAGGCGGTGCCGGGGGGGAACCCCTCCACTTT
- - TRBJ2-1 TRBV14 CASSGKDGFYNEQFF TGTGCCAGCAGCGGTAAGGACGGCTTCTACAATGAGCAGTTCTTC
- TRBD1 TRBJ1-1 TRBV6-5 CASSAGGVTEAFF TGTGCCAGCAGCGCAGGGGGGGTCACTGAAGCTTTCTTT
- TRBD2 TRBJ2-5 TRBV9 CASSGSRGLAGGVQETQYF TGTGCCAGCAGCGGTAGCAGGGGACTAGCGGGAGGGGTACAAGAGACCCAGTACTTC
- - TRBJ2-2 TRBV4-2 CASETGTHNTGELFF TGTGCCAGCGAGACCGGGACACATAACACCGGGGAGCTGTTTTTT
- TRBD1 TRBJ2-2 TRBV6-4 CASRPGTGERTGELFF TGTGCCAGCAGGCCCGGGACAGGGGAAAGGACCGGGGAGCTGTTTTTT
- TRBD2 TRBJ2-5 TRBV6-5 CASSSARGVQETQYF TGTGCCAGCAGTTCGGCCCGGGGGGTCCAAGAGACCCAGTACTTC
- - TRBJ2-2 TRBV7-9 CASSYHREWTGELFF TGTGCCAGCAGTTATCACAGGGAGTGGACCGGGGAGCTGTTTTTT
- TRBD2 TRBJ2-3 TRBV5-1 CASSSRTSAPPDTQYF TGCGCCAGCAGCTCCCGGACTAGCGCCCCCCCAGATACGCAGTATTTT
once - TRBJ2-2 TRBV9 CASSVAAVSATGELFF TGTGCCAGCAGCGTTGCGGCCGTGTCTGCCACCGGGGAGCTGTTTTTT
- - TRBJ2-1 TRBV27 CASSFSGTPATQFF TGTGCCAGCAGCTTTTCCGGGACACCGGCCACCCAGTTCTTC